Here is one T cell receptor (beta chain) with its context. This sample stems from a study of blood T cell repertoires in COVID-19. As for the study in general: The origin of the acute and convalescent COVID-19 samples was the United States, Italy and Spain.

The CDR3 spans 14 residues. Germline assignment: CDR1 MGHRA and CDR2 YSYEKL. Trimming left V 5 bases short and J 6 bases short, with 16 bases between. In the authors' methods: It was from reference gene primer amplification that nucleated cell counts were estimated. TCRdb's table, derived via immunoSEQ multiplex PCR, lists solely in-frame clones and lacks some. V and J calls and clone size are as listed in that table; D and trimming were resolved from the DNA. The sample lists under 250,000 clones, over 70% occurring once. The sequenced sample consisted of peripheral blood. The chain employs TRBV4-1 and TRBJ1-1; TRBD1 might be the D (6 bases). The sequence came from a man aged 35 to 55 with active or convalescent COVID-19. The DNA of the CDR3 is TGCGCCAGCAGCTTGCGAGGGGGACACCCTGAAGCTTTCTTT. Translation: CASSLRGGHPEAFF.